This record concerns one TCR beta chain sequence. Its antigen is not known. This CDR3 region has 15 residues. Trimming took 5 bases from V and 0 from J; bases not matched to a gene: 6. Germline CDR1 reads SEHNR; CDR2 reads FQNEAQ (reference sequence). These data belong to a study of cytomegalovirus exposure and HLA in healthy donors. Notes on the study in general: Most of the TCR beta V segments (in an earlier analysis) were productive either about 90% or about 30% of the time. It was reportedly the case that the classifier diagnosed cytomegalovirus status with high specificity and sensitivity.

With 60 Vbeta and 13 Jbeta primers, the PCR was carried out. The assay was immunoSEQ multiplex PCR, and TCRdb's table has in-frame clones only and misses some. Here the sample spans over 130,000 clones, 76% being singletons. This sequence originates from a man aged 35-49 years in good health and CMV-seronegative. The chain carries TRBV7-9 and TRBJ1-2, with 7 bases identical to TRBD1. The source material was PBMCs. The CDR3 sequence is CASSHTGTANYGYTF. In nucleotides, the CDR3 is TGTGCCAGCAGCCACACCGGGACAGCTAACTATGGCTACACCTTC.